Listed below are T cell receptor beta chains from one sample, sequenced in a study of CD8+ T cells in alopecia areata. Profiled with immunoSEQ multiplex PCR; TCRdb holds only in-frame clones, not every one. Seen here are 35,000 to 45,000 clones, around nine tenths observed once, and the top ten hold under 20%. The specimen comprised CD8+ T cells sorted from blood, sampled at week 24, from a patient treated with tofacitinib. These receptors were collected from a human donor with alopecia areata. Each CDR3 is given with its conserved first and last residue. A D gene is named only where the DNA matches it firmly. Some rows have no size entry. The others give once, few or many, or a class for an expanded clone.

15 | NA | TRBJ1-2 | NA | TRBV5-6 | CASSLGADPNYGYTF | TGTGCCAGCAGCTTGGGGGCAGACCCTAACTATGGCTACACCTTC
14 | few | TRBJ2-3 | NA | TRBV28 | CASSFAESDDTQYF | TGTGCCAGCAGTTTCGCAGAGAGTGACGATACGCAGTATTTT
13 | few | TRBJ2-7 | TRBD2 | TRBV15 | CATSAGDSYEQYF | TGTGCCACCTCGGCGGGGGATTCCTACGAGCAGTACTTC
13 | NA | TRBJ2-5 | TRBD1 | TRBV10-3 | CAIHDRVQETQYF | TGTGCCATCCACGACAGGGTACAAGAGACCCAGTACTTC
18 | NA | TRBJ1-1 | NA | TRBV9 | CASSHNNEQGEGNTEAFF | TGTGCCAGCAGTCACAACAACGAACAGGGAGAAGGTAACACTGAAGCTTTCTTT
13 | NA | TRBJ2-7 | TRBD1 | TRBV19 | CASRTGQGYEQYF | TGTGCCAGTAGGACCGGACAGGGCTACGAGCAGTACTTC
11 | once | TRBJ2-1 | NA | TRBV27 | CASSYRNEQFF | TGTGCCAGCAGTTATAGAAATGAGCAGTTCTTC
15 | once | TRBJ2-2 | NA | TRBV28 | CASSNFGTNTGELFF | TGTGCCAGCAGTAATTTTGGCACTAACACCGGGGAGCTGTTTTTT
14 | once | TRBJ1-6 | TRBD1 | TRBV13 | CASSSGQSNSPLHF | TGTGCCAGCAGCTCGGGACAGTCGAATTCACCCCTCCACTTT
15 | NA | TRBJ2-1 | TRBD1 | TRBV6-5 | CASRNRGSTNNEQFF | TGTGCCAGCAGGAACAGGGGGTCGACTAACAATGAGCAGTTCTTC
16 | few | TRBJ2-3 | NA | TRBV6-4 | CASSDHLDMGTDTQYF | TGTGCCAGCAGTGATCATTTAGACATGGGCACAGATACGCAGTATTTT
14 | NA | TRBJ2-7 | NA | TRBV29-1 | CSARNTESSYEQYF | TGCAGCGCAAGGAACACAGAATCCTCCTACGAGCAGTACTTC
16 | few | TRBJ2-1 | TRBD2 | TRBV6-1 | CASSVPLGLAGNEQFF | TGTGCCAGCAGTGTACCCCTAGGACTAGCCGGCAATGAGCAGTTCTTC
17 | NA | TRBJ2-3 | TRBD1 | TRBV25-1 | CASSPSLDRGQADTQYF | TGTGCCAGCAGCCCTTCCCTGGACAGGGGGCAGGCAGATACGCAGTATTTT
16 | NA | TRBJ1-2 | TRBD1 | TRBV4-1 | CASSRLKGQGSGGYTF | TGCGCCAGCAGCCGTCTGAAGGGACAGGGTTCAGGTGGCTACACCTTC
14 | NA | TRBJ2-1 | TRBD2 | TRBV7-9 | CASSFPGTSNEQFF | TGTGCCAGCAGCTTCCCCGGGACTAGCAATGAGCAGTTCTTC
13 | NA | TRBJ2-7 | NA | TRBV29-1 | CSVRSAGTYEQYF | TGCAGCGTAAGAAGCGCCGGGACCTACGAGCAGTACTTC
13 | NA | TRBJ2-1 | TRBD2 | TRBV27 | CASSLSLAGGLFF | TGTGCCAGCAGCCTGTCTCTAGCGGGGGGCCTGTTCTTC
12 | NA | TRBJ1-1 | TRBD1 | TRBV28 | CASSFRGREAFF | TGTGCCAGCAGTTTTAGGGGGCGCGAAGCTTTCTTT
14 | once | TRBJ2-2 | NA | TRBV7-9 | CASSLTGGAGELFF | TGTGCCAGCAGCTTAACAGGAGGCGCCGGGGAGCTGTTTTTT
16 | NA | TRBJ2-3 | TRBD2 | TRBV6-4 | CASSETSGGAADTQYF | TGTGCCAGCAGTGAAACTAGCGGGGGGGCCGCGGATACGCAGTATTTT
14 | NA | TRBJ1-1 | NA | TRBV4-1 | CASSQALGDTEAFF | TGCGCCAGCAGCCAAGCCCTCGGGGACACTGAAGCTTTCTTT
13 | NA | TRBJ1-1 | NA | TRBV28 | CASSDGMNTEAFF | TGTGCCAGCAGCGACGGAATGAACACTGAAGCTTTCTTT
13 | once | TRBJ2-3 | NA | TRBV6-5 | CASSFRTTDTQYF | TGTGCCAGCAGTTTCAGGACCACAGATACGCAGTATTTT
16 | NA | TRBJ2-3 | NA | TRBV14 | CASSHISPGPSDTQYF | TGTGCCAGCAGCCATATCAGCCCAGGCCCCAGTGATACGCAGTATTTT
12 | NA | TRBJ2-3 | NA | TRBV13 | CANSLGADTQYF | TGTGCCAACAGCCTCGGGGCAGATACGCAGTATTTT
13 | NA | TRBJ2-7 | TRBD1 | TRBV29-1 | CSVTGGSSYEQYF | TGCAGCGTGACAGGGGGGAGCTCCTACGAGCAGTACTTC
15 | NA | TRBJ1-5 | NA | TRBV21-1 | CASIKEETSNQPQHF | TGTGCCAGCATCAAAGAAGAGACGAGCAATCAGCCCCAGCATTTT
15 | NA | TRBJ2-7 | TRBD1 | TRBV29-1 | CSVDGTGENSYEQYF | TGCAGCGTTGACGGGACAGGTGAAAACTCCTACGAGCAGTACTTC
14 | once | TRBJ2-7 | NA | TRBV9 | CASSVEYSGFEQYF | TGTGCCAGCAGCGTAGAATACTCGGGGTTCGAGCAGTACTTC
13 | NA | TRBJ2-2 | NA | TRBV7-9 | CASSPLDTGELFF | TGTGCCAGCAGCCCCTTAGACACCGGGGAGCTGTTTTTT
18 | NA | TRBJ2-3 | TRBD2 | TRBV15 | CATSLQEILAGSGDTQYF | TGTGCCACCAGCTTACAAGAGATCCTAGCGGGGTCCGGAGATACGCAGTATTTT
15 | NA | TRBJ1-1 | NA | TRBV5-5 | CASSVRVETNTEAFF | TGTGCCAGCAGCGTCAGGGTAGAGACAAACACTGAAGCTTTCTTT
14 | NA | TRBJ2-1 | NA | TRBV4-1 | CASSHTRANNEQFF | TGCGCCAGCAGCCATACAAGGGCGAACAATGAGCAGTTCTTC
16 | NA | TRBJ2-7 | TRBD2 | TRBV7-8 | CASSQMGLAGFYEQYF | TGTGCCAGCAGCCAGATGGGCCTAGCGGGCTTCTACGAGCAGTACTTC
13 | NA | TRBJ2-5 | NA | TRBV28 | CASSLRGSETQYF | TGTGCCAGCAGTTTGAGAGGTTCTGAGACCCAGTACTTC